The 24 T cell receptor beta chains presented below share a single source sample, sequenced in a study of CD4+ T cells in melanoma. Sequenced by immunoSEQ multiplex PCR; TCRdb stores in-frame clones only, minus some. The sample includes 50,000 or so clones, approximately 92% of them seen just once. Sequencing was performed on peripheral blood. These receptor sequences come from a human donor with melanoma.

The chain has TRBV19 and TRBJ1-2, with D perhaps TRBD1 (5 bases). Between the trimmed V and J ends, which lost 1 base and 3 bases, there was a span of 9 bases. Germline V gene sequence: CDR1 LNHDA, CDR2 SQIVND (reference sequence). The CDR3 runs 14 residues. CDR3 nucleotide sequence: TGTGCCAGTAGTATAGGAACGGGGGACTATGGCTACACCTTC. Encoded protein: CASSIGTGDYGYTF.

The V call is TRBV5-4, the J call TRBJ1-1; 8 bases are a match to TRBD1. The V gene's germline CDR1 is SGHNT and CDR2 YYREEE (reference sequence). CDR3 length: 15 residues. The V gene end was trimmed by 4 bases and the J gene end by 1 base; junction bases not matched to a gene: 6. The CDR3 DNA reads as TGTGCCAGCAGCGTATGGACAGGGAGGAACACTGAAGCTTTCTTT. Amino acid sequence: CASSVWTGRNTEAFF.

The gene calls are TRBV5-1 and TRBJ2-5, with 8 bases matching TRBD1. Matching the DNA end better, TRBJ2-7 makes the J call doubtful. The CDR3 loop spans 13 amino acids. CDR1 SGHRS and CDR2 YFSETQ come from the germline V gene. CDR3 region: CASSGTGTYEQYF. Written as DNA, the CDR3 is TGCGCCAGCAGCGGGACAGGAACCTACGAGCAGTACTTC.

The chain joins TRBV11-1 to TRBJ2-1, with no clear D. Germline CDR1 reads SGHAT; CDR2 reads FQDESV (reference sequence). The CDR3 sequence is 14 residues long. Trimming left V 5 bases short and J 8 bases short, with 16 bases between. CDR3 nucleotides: TGTGCCAGCAGCCCCCCCGAAAGGTATGATGAGCAGTTCTTC. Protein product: CASSPPERYDEQFF.

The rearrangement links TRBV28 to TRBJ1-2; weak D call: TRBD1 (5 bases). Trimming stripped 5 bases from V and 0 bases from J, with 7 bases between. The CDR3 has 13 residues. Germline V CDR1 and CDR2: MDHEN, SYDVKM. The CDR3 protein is CASSLRANYGYTF. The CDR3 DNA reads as TGTGCCAGCAGTCTCAGGGCTAACTATGGCTACACCTTC.

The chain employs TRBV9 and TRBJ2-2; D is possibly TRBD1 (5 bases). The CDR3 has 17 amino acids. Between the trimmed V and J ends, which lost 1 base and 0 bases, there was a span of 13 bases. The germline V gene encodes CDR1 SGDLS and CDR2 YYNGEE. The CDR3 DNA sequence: TGTGCCAGCAGCGTACGTAAGACAGACGCGAACACCGGGGAGCTGTTTTTT. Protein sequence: CASSVRKTDANTGELFF.

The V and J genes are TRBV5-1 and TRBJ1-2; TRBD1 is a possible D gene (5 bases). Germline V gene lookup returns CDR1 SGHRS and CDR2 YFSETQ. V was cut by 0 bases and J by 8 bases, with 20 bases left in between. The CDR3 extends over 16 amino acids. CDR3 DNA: TGCGCCAGCAGCTTGGGGGACTTCGGAGGGGTCAGCGGCTACACCTTC. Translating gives CASSLGDFGGVSGYTF.

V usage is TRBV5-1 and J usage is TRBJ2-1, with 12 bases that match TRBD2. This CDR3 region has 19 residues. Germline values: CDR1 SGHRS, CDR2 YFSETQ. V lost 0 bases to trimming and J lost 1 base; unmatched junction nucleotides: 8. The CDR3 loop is CASSLALAGGRGSYNEQFF. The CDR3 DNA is TGCGCCAGCAGCTTGGCACTAGCGGGGGGCCGAGGGTCCTACAATGAGCAGTTCTTC.

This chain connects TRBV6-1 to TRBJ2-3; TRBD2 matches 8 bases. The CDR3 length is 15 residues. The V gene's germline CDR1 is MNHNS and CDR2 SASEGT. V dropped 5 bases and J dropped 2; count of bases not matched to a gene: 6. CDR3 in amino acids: CASSPLADPTDTQYF. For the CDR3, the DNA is TGTGCCAGCAGTCCACTAGCGGATCCCACAGATACGCAGTATTTT.

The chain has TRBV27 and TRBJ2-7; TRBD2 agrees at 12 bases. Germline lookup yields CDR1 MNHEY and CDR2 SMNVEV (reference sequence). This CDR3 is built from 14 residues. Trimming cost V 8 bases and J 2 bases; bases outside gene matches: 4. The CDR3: CASWGLAGTYEQYF. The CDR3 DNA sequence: TGTGCCAGCTGGGGACTAGCGGGTACCTACGAGCAGTACTTC.

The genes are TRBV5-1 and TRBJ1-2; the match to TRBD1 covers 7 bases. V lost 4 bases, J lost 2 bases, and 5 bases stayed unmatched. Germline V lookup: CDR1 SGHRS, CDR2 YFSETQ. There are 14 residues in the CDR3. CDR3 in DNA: TGCGCCAGCAGCCTACAGACAGGGAACTATGGCTACACCTTC. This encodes CASSLQTGNYGYTF.

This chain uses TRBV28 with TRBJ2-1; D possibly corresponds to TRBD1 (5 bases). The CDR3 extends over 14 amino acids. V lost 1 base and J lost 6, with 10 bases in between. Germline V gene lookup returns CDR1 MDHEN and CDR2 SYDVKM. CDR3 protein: CASSLYRGPNEQFF. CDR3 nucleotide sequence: TGTGCCAGCAGTTTATATAGGGGCCCCAATGAGCAGTTCTTC. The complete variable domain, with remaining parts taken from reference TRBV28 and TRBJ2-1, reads DVKVTQSSRYLVKRTGEKVFLECVQDMDHENMFWYRQDPGLGLRLIYFSYDVKMKEKGDIPEGYSVSREKKERFSLILESASTNQTSMYLCASSLYRGPNEQFFGPGTRLTVL.

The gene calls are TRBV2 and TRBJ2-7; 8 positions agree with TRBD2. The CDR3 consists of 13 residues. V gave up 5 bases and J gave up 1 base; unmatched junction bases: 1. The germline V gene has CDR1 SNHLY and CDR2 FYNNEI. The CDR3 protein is CASSSGGSYEQYF. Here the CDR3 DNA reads TGTGCCAGCAGTAGCGGGGGATCCTACGAGCAGTACTTC. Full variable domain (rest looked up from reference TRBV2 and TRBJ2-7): EPEVTQTPSHQVTQMGQEVILRCVPISNHLYFYWYRQILGQKVEFLVSFYNNEISEKSEIFDDQFSVERPDGSNFTLKIRSTKLEDSAMYFCASSSGGSYEQYFGPGTRLTVT.

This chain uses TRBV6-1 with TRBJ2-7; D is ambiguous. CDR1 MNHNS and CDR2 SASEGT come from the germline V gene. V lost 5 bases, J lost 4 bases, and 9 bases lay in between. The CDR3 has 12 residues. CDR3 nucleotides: TGTGCCAGCAGTTCGGAAGGTTACGAGCAGTACTTC. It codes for CASSSEGYEQYF.

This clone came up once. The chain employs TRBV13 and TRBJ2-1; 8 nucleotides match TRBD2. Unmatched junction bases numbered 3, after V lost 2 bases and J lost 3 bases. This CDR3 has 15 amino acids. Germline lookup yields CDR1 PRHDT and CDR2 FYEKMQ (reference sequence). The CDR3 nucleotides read TGTGCCAGCAGCTTAAGCGGGGGCCTCTACAATGAGCAGTTCTTC. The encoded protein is CASSLSGGLYNEQFF.

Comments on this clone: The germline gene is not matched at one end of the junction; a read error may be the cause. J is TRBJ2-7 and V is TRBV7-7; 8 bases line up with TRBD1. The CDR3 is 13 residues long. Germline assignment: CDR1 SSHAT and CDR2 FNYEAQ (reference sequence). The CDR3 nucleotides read TGTGCTAGCAGCCTAGGACAGGGTCACGAGCAGTACTTC. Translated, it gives CASSLGQGHEQYF.

CDR3 sequence: CATSRIRGGGAEKLFF. CDR3 coding DNA: TGTGCCACCAGCAGGATCCGGGGTGGAGGAGCTGAAAAACTGTTTTTT. The chain couples TRBV15 to TRBJ1-4; D gene unclear. The CDR3 sequence is 16 residues long. The ends were cut back, 3 bases at V and 7 bases at J, with 18 bases in the middle. Per the germline V gene, CDR1 is LNHNV and CDR2 is YYDKDF (reference sequence).

The CDR3 here is CASSPGTTTNNEQFF. The CDR3 coding sequence is TGTGCCAGCAGCCCCGGGACTACCACGAACAATGAGCAGTTCTTC. The chain has TRBV11-3 and TRBJ2-1, with 7 bases identical to TRBD2. Germline V gene lookup returns CDR1 SGHNT and CDR2 YENEEA. The J segment lost 5 bases and the V segment lost 5 bases, leaving 9 bases of the junction unmatched. The CDR3 consists of 15 residues. Full variable domain (rest looked up from reference TRBV11-3 and TRBJ2-1): EAGVVQSPRYKIIEKKQPVAFWCNPISGHNTLYWYLQNLGQGPELLIRYENEEAVDDSQLPKDRFSAERLKGVDSTLKIQPAELGDSAVYLCASSPGTTTNNEQFFGPGTRLTVL.

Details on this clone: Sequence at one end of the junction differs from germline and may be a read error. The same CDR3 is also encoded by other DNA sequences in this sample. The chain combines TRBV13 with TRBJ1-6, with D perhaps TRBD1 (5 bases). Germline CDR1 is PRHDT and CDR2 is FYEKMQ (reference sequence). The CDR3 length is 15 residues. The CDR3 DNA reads TGTGCCAGTAGCTTAGGGGCCGGGACTGGTTCACCCCTCCACTTT. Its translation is CASSLGAGTGSPLHF.

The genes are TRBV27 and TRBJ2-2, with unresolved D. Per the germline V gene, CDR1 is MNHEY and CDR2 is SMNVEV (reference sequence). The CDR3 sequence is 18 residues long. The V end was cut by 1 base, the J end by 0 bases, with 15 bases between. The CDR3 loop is CASSLWSGAEANTGELFF. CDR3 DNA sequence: TGTGCCAGCAGTTTATGGTCAGGAGCAGAGGCGAACACCGGGGAGCTGTTTTTT.

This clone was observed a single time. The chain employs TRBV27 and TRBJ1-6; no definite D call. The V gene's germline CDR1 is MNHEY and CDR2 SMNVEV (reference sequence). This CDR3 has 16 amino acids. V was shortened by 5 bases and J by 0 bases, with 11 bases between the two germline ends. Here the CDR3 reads CASSLDWSSYNSPLHF. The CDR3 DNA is TGTGCCAGCAGTCTCGATTGGAGCTCCTATAATTCACCCCTCCACTTT.

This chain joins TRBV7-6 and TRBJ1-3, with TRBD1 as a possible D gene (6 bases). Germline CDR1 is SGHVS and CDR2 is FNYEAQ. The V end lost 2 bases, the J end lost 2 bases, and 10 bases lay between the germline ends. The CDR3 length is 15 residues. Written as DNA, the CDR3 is TGTGCCAGCAGCTTAAACAGGGCGGCTGGAAACACCATATATTTT. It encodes CASSLNRAAGNTIYF.

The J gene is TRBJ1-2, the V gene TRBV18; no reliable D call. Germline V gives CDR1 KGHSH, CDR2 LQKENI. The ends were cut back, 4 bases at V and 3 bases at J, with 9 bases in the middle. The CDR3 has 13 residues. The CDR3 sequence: CASSQNSDYGYTF. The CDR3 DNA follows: TGTGCCAGCTCACAAAACAGCGACTATGGCTACACCTTC.

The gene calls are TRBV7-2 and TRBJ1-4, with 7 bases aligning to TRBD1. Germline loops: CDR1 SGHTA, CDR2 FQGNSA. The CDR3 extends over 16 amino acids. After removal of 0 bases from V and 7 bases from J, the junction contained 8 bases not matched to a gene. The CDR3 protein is CASSLALAGGREKLFF. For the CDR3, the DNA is TGTGCCAGCAGCTTAGCGTTGGCAGGGGGTCGTGAAAAACTGTTTTTT.